These 31 T cell receptor beta chains came from one sample sequenced in a study of glioma-infiltrating T cells after dendritic cell vaccination. The assay was immunoSEQ multiplex PCR, and TCRdb's table has in-frame clones only and misses some. The table records about 92,000 clones, 85% to 90% of them present only once. Specimen: blood, collected before dendritic cell vaccination. The receptors were sampled from a human donor with glioblastoma.

The chain carries TRBV7-9 and TRBJ2-5, with a tentative D call TRBD1 (6 bases). V dropped 3 bases and J dropped 4 bases, with 12 bases sitting between them. Germline CDR1 and CDR2: SEHNR and FQNEAQ (reference sequence). CDR3 length: 14 residues. CDR3 sequence reads: CASSFSRGGETQYF. The DNA for the CDR3 is TGTGCCAGCAGCTTTTCGCGAGGGGGAGAGACCCAGTACTTC.

The chain links TRBV2 to TRBJ2-7; D is possibly TRBD1 (6 bases). This CDR3 has 14 residues. Looked up from germline, CDR1 is SNHLY and CDR2 is FYNNEI. The V gene lost 6 bases and the J gene lost 2 bases, with 14 bases spanning the gap. The CDR3, as DNA: TGTGCCAGCAGCCGAACGGACAGCCCCTACGAGCAGTACTTC. Its protein product is CASSRTDSPYEQYF. The entire variable domain, with the rest obtained from reference TRBV2 and TRBJ2-7, is as follows: EPEVTQTPSHQVTQMGQEVILRCVPISNHLYFYWYRQILGQKVEFLVSFYNNEISEKSEIFDDQFSVERPDGSNFTLKIRSTKLEDSAMYFCASSRTDSPYEQYFGPGTRLTVT.

The chain combines TRBV15 with TRBJ2-7; 9 nucleotides line up with TRBD2. Germline-derived CDR1 and CDR2 are LNHNV and YYDKDF (reference sequence). This CDR3 is built from 15 residues. Losses at the gene ends were 1 base for V and 3 bases for J; bases not matched to a gene: 4. The CDR3: CATSRGTSASYEQYF. The CDR3 coding sequence is TGTGCCACCAGCAGAGGGACTAGCGCGAGCTACGAGCAGTACTTC.

This clone was found once. This chain joins TRBV29-1 and TRBJ2-1; D call uncertain. Germline CDR1 is SQVTM and CDR2 is ANQGSEA. Trimming removed 7 bases at V and 0 bases at J, with 10 bases between. The CDR3 runs 13 residues. The CDR3 sequence: CSAVLISYNEQFF. For the CDR3, the DNA is TGCAGCGCAGTCTTGATCTCCTACAATGAGCAGTTCTTC.

Here the CDR3 reads CASRTGMGGYTF. The CDR3 DNA follows: TGTGCCAGTAGGACAGGGATGGGTGGCTACACCTTC. This chain uses TRBV27 with TRBJ1-2; the match to TRBD1 covers 8 bases. The CDR3 is 12 amino acids. V gave up 9 bases and J gave up 7 bases; unmatched junction bases: 7. Germline V gene lookup returns CDR1 MNHEY and CDR2 SMNVEV (reference sequence).

The chain joins TRBV19 to TRBJ1-5; D might be TRBD1 (6 bases). With 5 bases removed from V and 0 bases from J, the gap between germline ends came to 14 bases. The CDR3 extends over 16 amino acids. Germline CDR1 reads LNHDA; CDR2 reads SQIVND (reference sequence). CDR3 region: CASSPRQAFSNQPQHF. The CDR3 DNA follows: TGTGCCAGTAGTCCCCGACAGGCCTTTAGCAATCAGCCCCAGCATTTT.

This chain joins TRBV27 and TRBJ1-1; unclear D gene. With 4 bases removed from V and 0 bases from J, the gap between germline ends came to 9 bases. The CDR3 sequence is 14 residues long. Per germline, CDR1 MNHEY and CDR2 SMNVEV (reference sequence). Here the CDR3 reads CASSWAGMNTEAFF. The CDR3 DNA is TGTGCCAGCAGTTGGGCAGGCATGAACACTGAAGCTTTCTTT.

The chain carries TRBV28 and TRBJ2-5, with D uncertain. V lost 2 bases and J 4 bases, leaving 17 bases between the germline ends. This CDR3 is built from 16 residues. Per germline, CDR1 MDHEN and CDR2 SYDVKM. The CDR3 loop is CASSLHPPVGSETQYF. The DNA for the CDR3 is TGTGCCAGCAGTTTACACCCCCCCGTCGGTTCAGAGACCCAGTACTTC.

V gene TRBV10-1 combines with J gene TRBJ1-1; no clear D gene. V was shortened by 2 bases and J by 0 bases, with 22 bases between the two germline ends. Germline CDR1 and CDR2: WNHNN and SYGVQD (reference sequence). CDR3 length: 19 amino acids. Here the CDR3 DNA reads TGCGCCAGCAGTGAGCCAGGCCCACCTCGAGGGTCCGTGAACACTGAAGCTTTCTTT. The encoded protein is CASSEPGPPRGSVNTEAFF.

The genes are TRBV30 and TRBJ1-2; 11 nucleotides align to TRBD1. This CDR3 has 14 residues. V shed 1 base and J 6 bases; nucleotides not matched to a gene: 4. Germline assignment: CDR1 GTSNPN and CDR2 SVGIG (reference sequence). The CDR3 sequence: CAWSGDRGYNGYTF. Here the CDR3 DNA reads TGTGCCTGGAGTGGGGACAGGGGGTATAATGGCTACACCTTC.

The chain links TRBV18 to TRBJ1-2, with 11 bases identical to TRBD1. The CDR3 has 14 amino acids. Germline V gene sequence: CDR1 KGHSH, CDR2 LQKENI. The trim removed 3 bases at V and 8 bases at J, leaving 5 bases unmatched. The CDR3 coding sequence is TGTGCCAGCTCACCGCCGGGACAGGGGGGAGGCTACACCTTC. Protein: CASSPPGQGGGYTF.

The genes are TRBV6-5 and TRBJ2-2; no firm D call. CDR1 is MNHEY, CDR2 SVGAGI, per germline. The CDR3 has 15 amino acids. Between the trimmed V and J ends, which lost 4 bases and 1 base, there was a span of 10 bases. Here the CDR3 reads CASSFGARNTGELFF. For the CDR3, the DNA is TGTGCCAGCAGTTTTGGAGCGAGGAACACCGGGGAGCTGTTTTTT.

V gene TRBV14 combines with J gene TRBJ1-2; D remains ambiguous. The CDR3 has 15 residues. The V gene lost 4 bases and the J gene lost 4 bases, with 16 bases spanning the gap. Germline V gene lookup returns CDR1 SGHDN and CDR2 FVKESK. CDR3 coding DNA: TGTGCCAGCAGCCCCACCCGGGCGGGTTTCTATGGCTACACCTTC. This gives the protein CASSPTRAGFYGYTF.

The chain has TRBV2 and TRBJ1-3, with no clear D. The length of the CDR3 is 12 residues. The V and J ends lost 5 bases and 3 bases respectively, with 5 bases between them. Looked up from germline, CDR1 is SNHLY and CDR2 is FYNNEI. CDR3 coding DNA: TGTGCCAGCAGTTCACTTGGAAACACCATATATTTT. It yields the protein CASSSLGNTIYF.

The rearrangement uses TRBV30 and TRBJ2-7; TRBD1 matches 9 bases. Trimming at V came to 0 bases and at J to 3 bases, leaving 6 bases not matched to a gene. Germline-derived CDR1 and CDR2 are GTSNPN and SVGIG (reference sequence). This CDR3 comprises 15 residues. This CDR3 is CAWSVRQGDLYEQYF. The CDR3 bases are TGTGCCTGGAGTGTAAGACAGGGGGATCTCTACGAGCAGTACTTC. The full variable domain, completed using reference TRBV30 and TRBJ2-7, is SQTIHQWPATLVQPVGSPLSLECTVEGTSNPNLYWYRQAAGRGLQLLFYSVGIGQISSEVPQNLSASRPQDRQFILSSKKLLLSDSGFYLCAWSVRQGDLYEQYFGPGTRLTVT.

The chain recombines TRBV6-6 with TRBJ1-1; D possibly corresponds to TRBD1 (6 bases). Trimming cost V 7 bases and J 5 bases, with 14 bases left between them. CDR1 and CDR2 (germline): MNHNY, SVGAGI (reference sequence). This CDR3 has 13 amino acids. Here the CDR3 reads CASTRNRVTEAFF. CDR3 nucleotide sequence: TGTGCCAGCACCAGAAACAGGGTGACTGAAGCTTTCTTT.

The genes are TRBV6-1 and TRBJ2-5; D gene ambiguous. V dropped 6 bases and J dropped 4 bases, with 6 bases sitting between them. CDR3 length: 11 amino acids. CDR1 is MNHNS, CDR2 SASEGT, per germline. CDR3 bases: TGTGCCAGCAGGCGAGTAGAGACCCAGTACTTC. Translating it yields CASRRVETQYF.

The chain employs TRBV25-1 and TRBJ2-3; D may be TRBD2 (5 bases). Germline values: CDR1 MGHDK, CDR2 SYGVNS. This CDR3 contains 16 residues. Trimming took 4 bases from V and 5 from J, leaving 19 bases between them. The CDR3 protein is CASSAGSSGSEDTQYF. The CDR3 DNA sequence: TGTGCCAGCAGTGCCGGCTCGTCGGGGTCGGAAGATACGCAGTATTTT.

The chain is built from TRBV7-9 and TRBJ1-6; D might be TRBD1 (6 bases). Trimming shortened V by 4 bases and J by 6 bases, and 10 bases separated the two germline ends. Per the germline V gene, CDR1 is SEHNR and CDR2 is FQNEAQ (reference sequence). This CDR3 comprises 14 residues. The CDR3 DNA reads as TGTGCCAGCAGCTCGACAGGAGGTAATTCACCCCTCCACTTT. This translates into CASSSTGGNSPLHF.

The chain has TRBV11-2 and TRBJ1-2; 7 bases are a match to TRBD1. Germline CDR1 is SGHAT and CDR2 is FQNNGV. With V trimmed by 1 base and J by 4 bases, 6 bases remained unmatched. The CDR3 is 15 amino acids. CDR3 sequence (DNA): TGTGCCAGCAGCTTAGTTCAGGGGGGAGGCTATGGCTACACCTTC. Translating gives CASSLVQGGGYGYTF.

The rearrangement joins TRBV19 to TRBJ1-2; 10 positions match TRBD1. Unmatched junction bases numbered 5, after V lost 10 bases and J lost 3 bases. The CDR3 is made up of 13 amino acids. Germline-derived CDR1 and CDR2 are LNHDA and SQIVND (reference sequence). In DNA form, the CDR3 reads TGTGCCATTTCGACAGGGGGCTACTATGGCTACACCTTC. It codes for CAISTGGYYGYTF.

The genes are TRBV23-1 and TRBJ1-5; TRBD1 aligns across 9 bases. TRBV23-1 is an ORF, with its function uncertain. CDR3 length: 15 amino acids. With 0 bases clipped from V and 6 bases from J, the junction kept 3 bases outside the gene matches. The CDR3 DNA is TGCGCCAGCAGTCAATCAGGGACAGGGTGTCAGCCCCAGCATTTT. Encoded protein: CASSQSGTGCQPQHF.

The chain uses TRBV7-6 and TRBJ2-5, with D unresolved. This CDR3 spans 13 amino acids. Trimming took off 1 base at V and 5 bases at J, with 8 bases between the two ends. The germline gives CDR1 SGHVS, CDR2 FNYEAQ. CDR3 nucleotide sequence: TGTGCCAGCAGCTTAGTTTTTTCGGAGACCCAGTACTTC. It is translated as CASSLVFSETQYF.

The table lists this clone with a count of one. The same CDR3 is also encoded by other DNA sequences in this sample. This chain's CDR3 is CASSGGYGYTF. CDR3 coding DNA: TGTGCCAGCAGCGGCGGCTATGGCTACACCTTC. V is TRBV27 and J is TRBJ1-2; D gene unclear. The V end was cut by 6 bases, the J end by 4 bases, with 6 bases between. The germline V gene encodes CDR1 MNHEY and CDR2 SMNVEV (reference sequence). The length of the CDR3 is 11 residues.

The rearrangement joins TRBV7-2 to TRBJ2-5; D possibly corresponds to TRBD2 (6 bases). Germline-derived CDR1 and CDR2 are SGHTA and FQGNSA. V was cut by 8 bases and J by 5 bases, with 18 bases left in between. The CDR3 covers 14 residues. CDR3 coding DNA: TGTGCCAGCGACTCGTACGGGGGAATGGAGACCCAGTACTTC. Translating it yields CASDSYGGMETQYF.

This clone was recorded a few times. CDR3 bases: TGTGCCAGCAGCCCGCCGAGAGGCGGGGGGGCCGATGAGCAGTTCTTC. Its protein product is CASSPPRGGGADEQFF. V usage is TRBV4-2 and J usage is TRBJ2-1, with 9 bases identical to TRBD2. The CDR3 contains 16 residues. The germline gives CDR1 LGHNA, CDR2 YNFKEQ. The V gene end was trimmed by 4 bases and the J gene end by 8 bases; junction bases not matched to a gene: 12.

This chain joins TRBV7-2 and TRBJ2-5; D call uncertain. The CDR3 length is 15 residues. Germline CDR1 is SGHTA and CDR2 is FQGNSA. Trimming shortened V by 4 bases and J by 5 bases, and 17 bases separated the two germline ends. This chain's CDR3 is CASSSLSPGWETQYF. For the CDR3, the DNA is TGTGCCAGCAGCTCACTAAGTCCTGGTTGGGAGACCCAGTACTTC.

The chain recombines TRBV7-2 with TRBJ2-3; TRBD2 matches at 8 bases. This CDR3 has 15 amino acids. Per germline, CDR1 SGHTA and CDR2 FQGNSA. After removal of 2 bases from V and 3 bases from J, the junction contained 4 bases not matched to a gene. The CDR3 DNA sequence: TGTGCCAGCAGCTTAATGGCGGGAGGTACAGATACGCAGTATTTT. Its translation: CASSLMAGGTDTQYF.

The rearrangement joins TRBV7-2 to TRBJ1-4; a weak D match, TRBD1 (5 bases). Germline values: CDR1 SGHTA, CDR2 FQGNSA. With 1 base removed from V and 3 bases from J, the gap between germline ends came to 15 bases. The CDR3 has 17 amino acids. The CDR3 protein is CASSLVLGRDSNEKLFF. The CDR3 DNA follows: TGTGCCAGCAGCTTAGTTTTGGGTAGGGACTCTAATGAAAAACTGTTTTTT.

The chain links TRBV25-1 to TRBJ2-7; tentative D call: TRBD1 (6 bases). The germline CDR1 and CDR2 sequences are MGHDK and SYGVNS. This CDR3 is built from 13 residues. Trimming left V 6 bases short and J 4 bases short, with 13 bases between. CDR3 bases: TGTGCCAGCAGGGGGGACACAGTATACGAGCAGTACTTC. This sequence encodes CASRGDTVYEQYF.

V is TRBV25-1 and J is TRBJ1-1; 8 nucleotides line up with TRBD1. V gave up 5 bases and J gave up 5 bases; unmatched junction bases: 7. Per germline, CDR1 MGHDK and CDR2 SYGVNS. This CDR3 spans 14 amino acids. CDR3 sequence reads: CASSKTGEWTEAFF. The CDR3, as DNA: TGTGCCAGCAGTAAGACAGGGGAATGGACTGAAGCTTTCTTT.